This TCR beta chain was captured in a study of blood T cell repertoires in COVID-19. Repertoires were generated with immunoSEQ multiplex PCR, while TCRdb's copy carries only in-frame clones and drops some. The data show roughly 170,000 clones, approximately 90% seen once. This CDR3 comprises 11 residues. Germline values: CDR1 GTSNPN, CDR2 SVGIG (reference sequence). Deletions cut 2 bases from V and 7 bases from J, with 6 bases between. The sample consisted of peripheral blood. This clonotype was sampled from a man aged 60-69 years with acute or convalescent COVID-19. V is TRBV30 and J is TRBJ2-1, with a tentative D call TRBD2 (5 bases). The CDR3, as DNA: TGTGCCTGGAGTCCGGGGAATGAGCAGTTCTTC. Its protein is CAWSPGNEQFF. The full variable domain, with the rest looked up from reference TRBV30 and TRBJ2-1, is SQTIHQWPATLVQPVGSPLSLECTVEGTSNPNLYWYRQAAGRGLQLLFYSVGIGQISSEVPQNLSASRPQDRQFILSSKKLLLSDSGFYLCAWSPGNEQFFGPGTRLTVL.